The clone carrying this TCR beta chain turned up a few times. The germline V gene has CDR1 MNHEY and CDR2 SMNVEV (reference sequence). CDR3 length: 17 amino acids. The V and J ends lost 8 bases and 3 bases, in that order; junction bases with no gene match: 18. The data stem from a study of memory CD4+ T cells and cytomegalovirus serostatus. Single viable CD3+CD4+CD8-CD45RO+ cells were sorted as the memory CD4+ T cells. Measured with immunoSEQ multiplex PCR; TCRdb has only the in-frame clones, and not every one. The data show about 56,000 clones, with 82% seen just once and around 0.4% held by the top ten.

J is TRBJ2-5 and V is TRBV27; TRBD1 aligns across 7 bases. The clonotype comes from an adult in good health and CMV-seronegative. Material for sequencing was memory CD4+ T cells from blood. The CDR3 is CASSPRIDWDSKETQYF. In nucleotides, the CDR3 is TGTGCCAGCTCACCCAGGATAGACTGGGACAGCAAAGAGACCCAGTACTTC.